The T cell receptor (beta chain) under discussion was sequenced for a study of CD8 T cells in ankylosing spondylitis. Study findings and constraints: In ankylosing spondylitis blood, a motif of about 8 highly homologous TCR beta variants appeared characteristic.

One entry per CDR3 protein, called by TCRdb with MiXCR from the 5' RACE reads. In the table there are 390,000 or so distinct CDR3 sequences, 20% to 25% of which are singletons. This clonotype was recorded a few times. What it binds is not known. This CDR3 is built from 16 residues. The V gene end was trimmed by 3 bases and the J gene end by 4 bases; junction bases not matched to a gene: 14. Per the germline V gene, CDR1 is DFQATT and CDR2 is SNEGSKA (reference sequence). The clonotype was recovered from a male donor with ankylosing spondylitis. This chain connects TRBV20-1 to TRBJ1-2, with 7 bases fitting TRBD1. Input material: blood, either unsorted or a sorted T cell fraction (not recorded which). The CDR3 DNA follows: TGCAGTGCTAGCCCCACTACAGGGGCGAGCGGCTATGGCTACACCTTC. Its translation: CSASPTTGASGYGYTF.